This T cell receptor (beta chain) was sequenced during a study of blood T cells in healthy people across ages. CDR3 length: 14 amino acids. For this clonotype: Relative to the germline gene, one junction end is altered; a read error may explain this.

A second about 6 to 12 cycle PCR used barcoded and J-beta primers. Each CDR3 protein is one row after TCRdb ran MiXCR on the 5' RACE reads. The sample shows around 1.5 million distinct CDR3 sequences, about 31% of them seen only once. The sequence was obtained from a woman in her thirties in good health. The rearrangement joins TRBV12-3 or TRBV12-4 to TRBJ2-6; TRBD2 is a possible D gene (5 bases). Sequencing input: blood. The CDR3 spells CASSSSSGVNVLTF. The DNA of the CDR3 is TGTGCCAGCAGTTCTAGCTCTGGGGTCAACGTCCTGACTTTC.